The 15 T cell receptor beta chains below all came from one sample that was sequenced in a study of T cell responses to AZD1222 COVID-19 vaccine. The repertoire was sequenced with immunoSEQ multiplex PCR; TCRdb's copy has only in-frame clones and lacks some. The data hold under 150,000 clones, with roughly 91% observed a single time. Sequencing used peripheral blood, obtained on day 0 of AZD1222 vaccination. These receptors were taken from an adult in good health.

The CDR3 loop reads CASSSDISYEQYF. In DNA form, the CDR3 reads TGTGCCAGCAGCTCCGACATAAGCTACGAGCAGTACTTC. This chain connects TRBV5-4 to TRBJ2-7; D is uncertain. CDR3 length equals 13 residues. The germline CDR1 and CDR2 sequences are SGHNT and YYREEE (reference sequence). V lost 3 bases and J 3 bases, leaving 10 bases between the germline ends.

The V gene is TRBV4-2, the J gene TRBJ1-6; 8 bases fit TRBD1. Trimming took 0 bases from V and 8 from J; bases not matched to a gene: 6. The CDR3 loop spans 16 amino acids. Germline assignment: CDR1 LGHNA and CDR2 YNFKEQ. The chain's CDR3 is CASSQDRGRGHSPLHF. CDR3 nucleotide sequence: TGTGCCAGCAGCCAAGATCGGGGCAGGGGGCATTCACCCCTCCACTTT.

The chain recombines TRBV5-5 with TRBJ2-5, with a weak D call TRBD2 (6 bases). From germline, CDR1 is SGHKS and CDR2 YYEKEE (reference sequence). Trimming took off 4 bases at V and 5 bases at J, with 15 bases between the two ends. The CDR3 spans 14 residues. The CDR3 bases are TGTGCCAGCAGCCCCCAGCGGGTGGCGGAGACCCAGTACTTC. Its protein product is CASSPQRVAETQYF.

V usage is TRBV20-1 and J usage is TRBJ1-3; D is undetermined. The CDR3 totals 14 residues. V was clipped by 3 bases and J by 4 bases, with 13 bases between them. Germline assignment: CDR1 DFQATT and CDR2 SNEGSKA (reference sequence). In nucleotides, the CDR3 is TGCAGTGCTAGTATACCCGGGGAAGGAAACACCATATATTTT. Translation gives CSASIPGEGNTIYF.

CDR3 sequence reads: CASSQGRDSSTEAFF. CDR3 bases: TGCGCCAGCAGCCAAGGAAGGGACAGCTCCACTGAAGCTTTCTTT. The chain combines TRBV4-1 with TRBJ1-1; 7 positions agree with TRBD1. The junction had 6 bases not matched to a gene; V was cut back by 1 base and J by 4 bases. The CDR3 length is 15 residues. Germline V CDR1 and CDR2: MGHRA, YSYEKL.

This clone was detected a few times. The J gene is TRBJ2-7, the V gene TRBV9; 12 bases line up with TRBD2. Unmatched junction bases numbered 2, after V lost 2 bases and J lost 2 bases. The CDR3 runs to 15 residues. From germline, CDR1 is SGDLS and CDR2 YYNGEE. CDR3 loop: CASSVTSGRTYEQYF. DNA for the CDR3: TGTGCCAGCAGCGTTACTAGCGGGAGGACCTACGAGCAGTACTTC.

The chain employs TRBV27 and TRBJ2-3, with a tentative D call TRBD2 (6 bases). In germline, CDR1 is MNHEY, CDR2 SMNVEV (reference sequence). CDR3 length equals 16 residues. Between the trimmed V and J ends, which lost 3 bases and 4 bases, there was a span of 17 bases. This CDR3 is CASSLEGLAPADTQYF. CDR3 bases: TGTGCCAGCAGTTTGGAGGGGCTAGCTCCGGCAGATACGCAGTATTTT.

A remark on this clone: Other nucleotide sequences from this sample produce the same CDR3. The V call is TRBV5-1, the J call TRBJ1-2, with D perhaps matching TRBD1 (5 bases). The CDR3 length is 13 residues. Between the trimmed V and J ends, which lost 0 bases and 4 bases, there was a span of 7 bases. The germline CDR1 and CDR2 sequences are SGHRS and YFSETQ. The CDR3 DNA sequence: TGCGCCAGCAGCTTGGCTCAGGGCTATGGCTACACCTTC. Protein: CASSLAQGYGYTF.

The chain is built from TRBV11-2 and TRBJ2-7, with D possibly matching TRBD2 (6 bases). The V gene lost 5 bases and the J gene lost 6 bases, with 14 bases spanning the gap. CDR3 length equals 13 residues. Germline CDR1 reads SGHAT; CDR2 reads FQNNGV. CDR3 region: CASSTTGVAEQYF. In DNA, the CDR3 is TGTGCCAGCAGCACCACGGGGGTTGCCGAGCAGTACTTC. Using reference TRBV11-2 and TRBJ2-7 for the parts outside the CDR3, the full variable domain is EAGVAQSPRYKIIEKRQSVAFWCNPISGHATLYWYQQILGQGPKLLIQFQNNGVVDDSQLPKDRFSAERLKGVDSTLKIQPAKLEDSAVYLCASSTTGVAEQYFGPGTRLTVT.

The genes are TRBV5-1 and TRBJ2-7, with a weak D call TRBD1 (5 bases). With 0 bases removed from V and 2 bases from J, the gap between germline ends came to 9 bases. Per germline, CDR1 SGHRS and CDR2 YFSETQ. The length of the CDR3 is 14 residues. For the CDR3, the DNA is TGCGCCAGCAGCTTGGGGGGCGGACCCTACGAGCAGTACTTC. Protein product: CASSLGGGPYEQYF.

This chain joins TRBV6-5 and TRBJ1-6; 7 bases are a match to TRBD1. The V gene end was trimmed by 6 bases and the J gene end by 8 bases; junction bases not matched to a gene: 10. There are 15 residues in the CDR3. Germline V gene lookup returns CDR1 MNHEY and CDR2 SVGAGI. The CDR3 protein is CASRLQRQGYSPLHF. CDR3 in DNA: TGTGCCAGCAGACTCCAGAGACAGGGTTATTCACCCCTCCACTTT.

CDR3 nucleotide sequence: TGTGCCAGCAGTTACAGGTCAGGGACAGTGAACACTGAAGCTTTCTTT. It codes for CASSYRSGTVNTEAFF. The chain has TRBV6-5 and TRBJ1-1, with 7 bases lining up with TRBD1. Germline V gives CDR1 MNHEY, CDR2 SVGAGI. CDR3 length equals 16 residues. With V trimmed by 2 bases and J by 0 bases, 6 bases remained unmatched.

The V call is TRBV5-4, the J call TRBJ2-1; TRBD2 matches at 13 bases. The CDR3 is 17 amino acids. V lost 0 bases to trimming and J lost 7 bases; unmatched junction nucleotides: 7. CDR1 and CDR2 from the germline V gene are SGHNT and YYREEE (reference sequence). The CDR3 loop is CASSLGWTSGSRNEQFF. The CDR3 nucleotides read TGTGCCAGCAGCTTGGGGTGGACTAGCGGGAGTCGTAATGAGCAGTTCTTC.

The V and J genes are TRBV19 and TRBJ1-1; D ambiguous. The CDR3 is 14 amino acids. The V gene lost 6 bases and the J gene lost 3 bases, with 14 bases spanning the gap. The germline gives CDR1 LNHDA, CDR2 SQIVND (reference sequence). CDR3 protein: CASSSFVVDTEAFF. The CDR3 region has the DNA TGTGCCAGTAGCTCATTCGTCGTAGACACTGAAGCTTTCTTT. The entire variable domain, with the rest obtained from reference TRBV19 and TRBJ1-1, is as follows: DGGITQSPKYLFRKEGQNVTLSCEQNLNHDAMYWYRQDPGQGLRLIYYSQIVNDFQKGDIAEGYSVSREKKESFPLTVTSAQKNPTAFYLCASSSFVVDTEAFFGQGTRLTVV.

The chain has TRBV6-5 and TRBJ2-7, with TRBD1 matching 9 bases. Losses at the gene ends were 0 bases for V and 6 bases for J; bases not matched to a gene: 6. This CDR3 has 15 residues. Germline V gives CDR1 MNHEY, CDR2 SVGAGI. CDR3 in DNA: TGTGCCAGCAGTTACTCGGGGACAGGGTATGGCGAGCAGTACTTC. Its translation is CASSYSGTGYGEQYF.